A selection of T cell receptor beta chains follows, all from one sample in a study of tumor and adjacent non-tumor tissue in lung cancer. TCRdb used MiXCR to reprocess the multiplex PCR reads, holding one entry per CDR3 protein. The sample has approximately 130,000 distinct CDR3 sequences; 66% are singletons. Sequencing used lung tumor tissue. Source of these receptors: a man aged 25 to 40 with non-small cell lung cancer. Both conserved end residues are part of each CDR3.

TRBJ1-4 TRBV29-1 CSVQGGRGPGEKLFF
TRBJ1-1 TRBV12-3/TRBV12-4 CASSGPDRAMNTEAFF
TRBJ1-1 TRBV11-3 CTSSLDWSERMNTEAFF
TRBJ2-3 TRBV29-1 CSVEREVGTDMQYF
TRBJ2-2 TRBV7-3 CASSFQQARATGELFF
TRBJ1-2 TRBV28 CASSLLQGTYGYTF
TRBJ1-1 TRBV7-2 CASSSGTHTEAFF
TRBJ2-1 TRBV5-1 CTSSLDPIGSEQFF
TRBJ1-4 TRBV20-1 CSAPRTGGTLDEKLFF
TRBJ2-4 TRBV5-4 CASSLGASGSKNIQYF
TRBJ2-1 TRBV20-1 CSALNGSSVLHEQCF
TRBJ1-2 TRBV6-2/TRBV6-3 CYNRRDRLYGYTF
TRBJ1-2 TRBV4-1 CASSQEGRTDFGYTF
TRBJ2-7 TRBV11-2 CVSSSEGDGSYEQYF
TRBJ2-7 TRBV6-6 CANSYTAGGNYEQYF
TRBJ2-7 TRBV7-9 CASSPLGQGNEQYF
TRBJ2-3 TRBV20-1 CSARDRWGSTDTQYF